The clone carrying this T cell receptor beta chain has ten or more counts. What it recognizes is unknown. This sample was included in a study of spatial heterogeneity in lung cancer. Study results and caveats: Within tumors, counts of expanded alpha and beta TCRs tracked tumor mutation counts.

Time point: sample taken at primary tumor resection. Donation came from 70 or so patients with untreated early-stage non-small cell lung cancer. No cells were sorted before sequencing. The whole RNA sequenced was extracted from tumor, nontumor lung or frozen PBMC. Via MiXCR, TCRdb re-called the 5' RACE reads, giving one row per CDR3 protein. The sample lists more than 10,000 distinct CDR3 sequences, 4% to 6% occurring once. The sample in question was lung tumor tissue, obtained at surgery. This TCR came from a male donor with early-stage non-small cell lung cancer.

The CDR3 loop reads CSVDRGRGSYGYTF. CDR3 nucleotide sequence: TGCAGCGTCGACAGGGGGCGCGGTAGCTATGGCTACACCTTC. The genes are TRBV29-1 and TRBJ1-2; TRBD1 matches 10 bases. Trimming at V came to 6 bases and at J to 4 bases, leaving 8 bases not matched to a gene. Germline CDR1 reads SQVTM; CDR2 reads ANQGSEA. The CDR3 has 14 residues. The full variable domain, in which reference TRBV29-1 and TRBJ1-2 provide the parts outside the CDR3, is SAVISQKPSRDICQRGTSLTIQCQVDSQVTMMFWYRQQPGQSLTLIATANQGSEATYESGFVIDKFPISRPNLTFSTLTVSNMSPEDSSIYLCSVDRGRGSYGYTFGSGTRLTVV.